This is a list of T cell receptor beta chains from one sample in a study of tumor and adjacent non-tumor tissue in lung cancer. From the multiplex PCR reads, TCRdb called clonotypes with MiXCR, one entry per CDR3 protein. The sample has roughly 70,000 distinct CDR3 sequences; roughly 70% are singletons. The sample taken for sequencing was distant non-tumor lung tissue. The receptors stem from a woman in her fifties or sixties with non-small cell lung cancer. CDR3s include the opening cysteine and the closing phenylalanine or tryptophan. Size is omitted from some rows. Given values are once, few, many or a class for expanded clones.

CDR3aa	j_gene	abundance	v_gene
CASSPGVNNNQPQHF	TRBJ1-5	NA	TRBV7-8
CASIYVRAGELLF	TRBJ2-2	once	TRBV6-6
CASSLAVSRPQHF	TRBJ1-5	NA	TRBV12-3/TRBV12-4
CASSGYKSGQNSADTQYF	TRBJ2-3	few	TRBV7-9
CARNRSWTKTDQPQHF	TRBJ1-5	NA	TRBV4-1
CANRYTHSGTSGSDYTGELFF	TRBJ2-2	NA	TRBV28
CASSHVTGTQNPYEQYF	TRBJ2-7	NA	TRBV4-1
CASNQKTYGPNRLYNEQFF	TRBJ2-1	once	TRBV4-3
CASSETWSNQPQHF	TRBJ1-5	many	TRBV6-1
CANSPMAGGLTGTQYF	TRBJ2-3	NA	TRBV5-5
CASSDALAGARDTQYF	TRBJ2-3	once	TRBV24-1
CSARDPGRGNPYEQYF	TRBJ2-7	NA	TRBV20-1
CASSRGTGRSEELYF	TRBJ2-7	NA	TRBV4-3
CSAPRQGGTEAFF	TRBJ1-1	many	TRBV20-1
CASRQEGANEQYF	TRBJ2-7	NA	TRBV4-2
CASGPSYTGELFF	TRBJ2-2	NA	TRBV6-1
CSGPPLDGYNVQFF	TRBJ2-1	NA	TRBV20-1
CASSQWPFTDTQHF	NA	NA	TRBV4-3
CASSLEDPIYGYTF	TRBJ1-2	few	TRBV5-1
CASSQGNSGPYNEQFF	TRBJ2-1	many	TRBV4-1
CASSSRQSSISGANALTF	TRBJ2-6	NA	TRBV6-6
CASSMDSGITDTQYF	TRBJ2-3	once	TRBV11-2
CASSLGQGEQYF	TRBJ2-7	NA	TRBV18
CSVEVGGRARNEQLF	TRBJ2-1	NA	TRBV29-1
CSAPDRGDLHGYTF	TRBJ1-2	once	TRBV20-1
CAIRFGLYQETQYF	TRBJ2-5	once	TRBV11-2
CASSQDCYRAYTEVLF	TRBJ1-1	once	TRBV4-1
CGTSDRGANQPQHF	TRBJ1-5	NA	TRBV10-3
CASSKLEVNPYEQYF	TRBJ2-7	many	TRBV5-4
CASSGTLTMREGTVYNEQFF	TRBJ2-1	many	TRBV21-1
CSASGRYPYNEQFF	TRBJ2-1	NA	TRBV20-1
CSVRIGNADTQYF	TRBJ2-3	NA	TRBV29-1
CASNLRGSRYEQYF	TRBJ2-7	NA	TRBV13
CANTSGTGRTYEQYF	TRBJ2-7	few	TRBV11-2
CANSLGGGLVYEQYF	TRBJ2-7	NA	TRBV7-9
CSTRVPGTRPGSSYNEQFF	TRBJ2-1	few	TRBV20-1
CAISDRPNTEAFF	TRBJ1-1	many	TRBV10-3
CSVGVRDSRGEETQYF	TRBJ2-5	NA	TRBV29-1
CASSKGDSGNTEAFF	TRBJ1-1	NA	TRBV7-2
CTSSLSRGIGELFF	TRBJ2-2	NA	TRBV11-1
CVSTLQSTDTQYF	TRBJ2-3	NA	TRBV4-2
CASSLVSSSQGYEQYF	TRBJ2-7	NA	TRBV11-2
CSALDRSGRSYNSPLHF	TRBJ1-6	NA	TRBV20-1
CASSLDQGSSYEQYF	TRBJ2-7	NA	TRBV11-2
CASSLGFLTQYF	TRBJ2-5	many	TRBV7-8
CASRATTGSSQFF	TRBJ2-1	NA	TRBV28
CASSLNLLETEVFF	TRBJ1-1	NA	TRBV7-8
CASSQEWTGGTDTQYF	TRBJ2-3	many	TRBV4-3
CSARDLASSYNEQFF	TRBJ2-1	many	TRBV20-1